A single sample is the source of the 10 T cell receptor beta chains below, sequenced in a study of persistence of HIV-infected CD4 T cells. Cells were stimulated nonspecifically with anti-CD3/anti-CD28 magnetic beads. CD4+ T cells upregulating both CD40 ligand and CD69 were sorted as responding cells. Antigen specificity for these receptors is unknown. The libraries were made with immunoSEQ version 4 in survey mode. Clones were read by immunoSEQ multiplex PCR, and TCRdb kept only the in-frame ones, dropping some. Of under 50,000 clones in the sample, 80% to 90% are singletons; the top ten hold around 3.2%. The sequences come from CD4+ T cells sorted from PBMCs after approximately 20-hour stimulation, collected from a patient who received antiretroviral therapy. The receptors derive from an adult woman with HIV who was CMV-seropositive.

The chain recombines TRBV7-2 with TRBJ2-7, with D unresolved. This CDR3 has 12 residues. V dropped 5 bases and J dropped 6 bases, with 11 bases sitting between them. Germline V gene data show CDR1 as SGHTA and CDR2 as FQGNSA. DNA for the CDR3: TGTGCCAGCAGCCTAGAGGTTCCCGAGCAGTACTTC. This gives the protein CASSLEVPEQYF.

This clone appeared a single time. V usage is TRBV28 and J usage is TRBJ2-5; 8 nucleotides agree with TRBD1. Trimming removed 2 bases from V and 7 bases from J; junction bases left unmatched: 6. This CDR3 has 14 residues. Per germline, CDR1 MDHEN and CDR2 SYDVKM. Written as DNA, the CDR3 is TGTGCCAGCAGTTTAAGCAGGGGGCAGGGGACCCAGTACTTC. This encodes CASSLSRGQGTQYF.

The genes are TRBV27 and TRBJ2-5; maybe TRBD1 (6 bases). The CDR3 has 13 amino acids. Looked up from germline, CDR1 is MNHEY and CDR2 is SMNVEV (reference sequence). The V and J ends lost 8 bases and 5 bases respectively, with 15 bases between them. In DNA, the CDR3 is TGTGCCAGCGGACGACAGGTGGGGGAGACCCAGTACTTC. The encoded protein is CASGRQVGETQYF.

This rearrangement joins TRBV7-9 to TRBJ1-6, with 7 bases identical to TRBD1. This CDR3 region has 17 residues. Germline values: CDR1 SEHNR, CDR2 FQNEAQ (reference sequence). With 5 bases clipped from V and 7 bases from J, the junction kept 14 bases outside the gene matches. CDR3 DNA: TGTGCCAGCAGCCAAATAGCCCTGGGACAGAGAAATTCACCCCTCCACTTT. Encoded protein: CASSQIALGQRNSPLHF.

The chain links TRBV25-1 to TRBJ1-2; 7 bases are a match to TRBD1. This CDR3 spans 11 amino acids. After removal of 11 bases from V and 8 bases from J, the junction contained 8 bases not matched to a gene. Germline V gives CDR1 MGHDK, CDR2 SYGVNS. The CDR3 DNA sequence: TGTGCCGCCAGTAGGGGGCTAGGCTACACCTTC. Translation gives CAASRGLGYTF.

This clone was counted between two and nine times. The V call is TRBV15, the J call TRBJ2-7, with 7 positions matching TRBD2. Germline-derived CDR1 and CDR2 are LNHNV and YYDKDF (reference sequence). J gave up 10 bases and V 0 bases, and 3 bases lay outside the gene matches. There are 12 residues in the CDR3. As DNA, the CDR3 is TGTGCCACCAGCAGAGATCGGGGGGTTCAGTACTTC. This sequence encodes CATSRDRGVQYF.

The rearrangement uses TRBV3-1 (or the pseudogene TRBV3-2) and TRBJ2-7; weak D call: TRBD2 (7 bases). V was cut by 4 bases and J by 5 bases, with 21 bases left in between. The CDR3 totals 16 residues. Germline CDR1 reads LGHDT; CDR2 reads YNNKEL (reference sequence). CDR3: CASSPRGPRGGHEQYF. The CDR3 bases are TGTGCCAGCAGCCCCCGAGGGCCAAGGGGGGGCCACGAGCAGTACTTC.

The rearrangement uses TRBV7-8 and TRBJ2-1; tentative D call: TRBD2 (5 bases). Germline V gene sequence: CDR1 SGHVS, CDR2 FQNEAQ. The CDR3 covers 13 residues. The V end lost 6 bases, the J end lost 5 bases, and 11 bases lay between the germline ends. The CDR3 DNA sequence: TGTGCCAGCAGTTCGGGATCCAACAATGAGCAGTTCTTC. Its translation is CASSSGSNNEQFF.

The V and J genes are TRBV7-3 and TRBJ1-1; weak D call: TRBD1 (5 bases). V lost 4 bases, J lost 7 bases, and 13 bases lay in between. Germline CDR1 is SGHTA and CDR2 is FQGTGA. The length of the CDR3 is 13 residues. The CDR3 coding sequence is TGTGCCAGCAGCTCGGGACCGGCAGGTGAAGCTTTCTTT. Translating gives CASSSGPAGEAFF. Together with reference TRBV7-3 and TRBJ1-1, the CDR3 gives the full variable domain: GAGVSQTPSNKVTEKGKYVELRCDPISGHTALYWYRQSLGQGPEFLIYFQGTGAADDSGLPNDRFFAVRPEGSVSTLKIQRTERGDSAVYLCASSSGPAGEAFFGQGTRLTVV.

This chain joins TRBV21-1 and TRBJ1-3; TRBD1 is the table's D call, not checked against the DNA. TRBV21-1 is described as a pseudogene. CDR3 size: 13 residues. CDR3: CASSKGREHTIYF. In DNA form, the CDR3 reads TGTGCCAGCAGCAAAGGCAGGGAACACACCATATATTTT.